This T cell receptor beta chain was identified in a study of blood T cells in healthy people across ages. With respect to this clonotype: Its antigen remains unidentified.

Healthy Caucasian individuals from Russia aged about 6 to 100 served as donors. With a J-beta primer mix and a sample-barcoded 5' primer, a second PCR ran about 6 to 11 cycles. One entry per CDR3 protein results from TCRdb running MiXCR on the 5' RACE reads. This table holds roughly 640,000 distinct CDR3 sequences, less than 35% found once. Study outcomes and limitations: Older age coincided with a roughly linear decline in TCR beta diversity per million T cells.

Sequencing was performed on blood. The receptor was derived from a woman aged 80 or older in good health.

CDR3 sequence reads: CASSSGAGNEANEKLFF. The CDR3 DNA reads as TGTGCCAGCAGCAGCGGGGCAGGGAATGAGGCCAATGAAAAACTGTTTTTT. V gene TRBV7-9 combines with J gene TRBJ1-4; D is perhaps TRBD1 (5 bases). Between the trimmed V and J ends, which lost 5 bases and 5 bases, there was a span of 21 bases. Germline CDR1 reads SEHNR; CDR2 reads FQNEAQ (reference sequence). CDR3 length: 17 amino acids.